This T cell receptor (beta chain) came from a study of T-cell reconstitution after alpha-beta-depleted transplantation in children. The germline V gene has CDR1 DFQATT and CDR2 SNEGSKA (reference sequence). The CDR3 runs 13 residues. V lost 6 bases, J lost 8 bases, and 6 bases stayed unmatched. During its preparation, the TCRbeta library received unique molecular identifiers. MiXCR, applied by TCRdb to the PCR reads, yields one record per CDR3 protein. This table holds 600,000 to 800,000 distinct CDR3 sequences, about 12% found once. Study-level findings and limits: Expanded graft clones, several hundred of them, were reportedly the source of alpha-beta T cells about two months after transplant. Newly produced T cells mostly provided counts and TCRbeta diversity after one year, as hyperexpanded clones declined.

This clonotype was detected many times. What it binds is unknown. This clonotype was sampled from a girl aged 2-10 years with congenital amegakaryocytic thrombocytopenia, due to receive a stem cell transplant. V gene TRBV20-1 combines with J gene TRBJ2-1, with 11 bases that match TRBD2. This material consisted of PBMCs, taken before TCRalphabeta/CD19-depleted stem cell transplant. CDR3 nucleotides: TGCAGTGCCAAACTAGCGGGAGTACATGAGCAGTTCTTC. Its translation is CSAKLAGVHEQFF.